This T cell receptor beta chain was found in a study of T cells in women clearing cervical HPV infection. Study summary: With HLA typing for only a few women, HLA confounding remains possible.

Average input was roughly 1,100 ng genomic DNA for immunoSEQ TCR beta CDR3 amplification. Sequencing was performed with immunoSEQ multiplex PCR; in TCRdb, only in-frame clones are kept and a portion is missing. The table lists around 37,000 clones. Notes on the study in general: Cases carried less TRBV6-7 than controls: around 0.11% versus 0.15%.

Worth noting for this clone: What it binds is unknown. The read gets to within 3 residues of the CDR3 end, and the germline J gene fills in the rest.

Looked up from germline, CDR1 is SGHNT and CDR2 is YYREEE (reference sequence). Germline trimming cut 1 base from V and 5 bases from J; bases unmatched to any gene: 8. There are 16 residues in the CDR3. This TCR came from a woman aged 18 to 75 with a cervical HPV16 infection that either progressed to CIN3+ or cleared (not recorded which). The sequencing input was blood buffy coat. This sequence joins TRBV5-4 and TRBJ2-5; 10 bases line up with TRBD2. CDR3 sequence: CASSLSGGAGRETQYF. The covered CDR3 bases are TGTGCCAGCAGCTTGAGCGGGGGGGCAGGGAGGGAGACC. The whole variable domain, remainder taken from reference TRBV5-4 and TRBJ2-5, is ETGVTQSPTHLIKTRGQQVTLRCSSQSGHNTVSWYQQALGQGPQFIFQYYREEENGRGNFPPRFSGLQFPNYSSELNVNALELDDSALYLCASSLSGGAGRETQYFGPGTRLLVL.